A single T cell receptor beta chain is shown here with its context. As yet, its antigen is unknown. Without any cell sorting, roughly 17-31 mg of bulk tissue yielded co-extracted RNA and DNA. The data originate from a study of tumor-infiltrating lymphocytes in primary liver carcinoma. Study-level background: Spanning 30 to 69 years of age, the patients were men and women. Tumors, staged T1-T3 N0M0, spanned about 4.2 to 10 cm.

From 500 ng total RNA, TCR beta cDNA was generated with a primer in the constant region. Amplification in three nested multiplex PCR rounds with slightly modified ARM-PCR gave rise to TCR beta libraries. For around 11 cycles apiece, the opening two PCR rounds ran with TRBV1-TRBV30 forward primers and a C-beta reverse primer. TCRdb reprocessed the multiplex PCR reads via MiXCR and lists one record per CDR3 protein. Counted here are roughly 80,000 distinct CDR3 sequences, 69% occurring once; the ten biggest clones make up approximately 26%. Study findings and constraints: A significantly higher top-250-clone fraction was found in tumors than in blood (p = 0.039).

V dropped 0 bases and J dropped 3 bases, with 17 bases sitting between them. Germline V gives CDR1 MGHRA, CDR2 YSYEKL. The CDR3 has 17 amino acids. This rearrangement joins TRBV4-1 to TRBJ1-1; D is possibly TRBD1 (6 bases). The TCR was taken from a man aged 40-50 years with primary liver carcinoma and hepatitis B virus infection. The sequencing input was tumor-adjacent normal liver tissue. The DNA of the CDR3 is TGCGCCAGCAGCCAAGATAGTCGGGGGGCACAAGACACTGAAGCTTTCTTT. Protein sequence: CASSQDSRGAQDTEAFF.